Below are 15 T cell receptor beta chains sequenced from a single sample in a study of cytomegalovirus exposure and HLA in healthy donors. The PCR used 60 Vbeta and 13 Jbeta primers. The data were produced by immunoSEQ multiplex PCR, yet TCRdb's version contains in-frame clones alone and is incomplete. Of fewer than 100,000 clones listed, around 80% are singletons. Sequenced input: PBMCs. Receptor source: a male donor in good health and CMV-seropositive.

V gene TRBV30 combines with J gene TRBJ2-1; 9 bases match TRBD2. The CDR3 length is 15 residues. CDR1 and CDR2 from the germline V gene are GTSNPN and SVGIG (reference sequence). V lost 3 bases and J lost 4; bases outside the gene matches: 7. CDR3 coding DNA: TGTGCCTGGAGATCGAAAGCGGGGGGTTACAATGAGCAGTTCTTC. It is translated as CAWRSKAGGYNEQFF. Supplemented by reference TRBV30 and TRBJ2-1, the full variable domain reads SQTIHQWPATLVQPVGSPLSLECTVEGTSNPNLYWYRQAAGRGLQLLFYSVGIGQISSEVPQNLSASRPQDRQFILSSKKLLLSDSGFYLCAWRSKAGGYNEQFFGPGTRLTVL.

The V gene is TRBV28, the J gene TRBJ1-5, with a tentative D call TRBD1 (5 bases). The length of the CDR3 is 15 residues. Trimming cost V 6 bases and J 4 bases, with 16 bases left between them. CDR1 is MDHEN, CDR2 SYDVKM, per germline. CDR3 sequence reads: CASRTRRQLNQPQHF. As DNA, the CDR3 is TGTGCCAGCAGGACACGGAGACAGCTAAATCAGCCCCAGCATTTT. Supplemented by reference TRBV28 and TRBJ1-5, the full variable domain reads DVKVTQSSRYLVKRTGEKVFLECVQDMDHENMFWYRQDPGLGLRLIYFSYDVKMKEKGDIPEGYSVSREKKERFSLILESASTNQTSMYLCASRTRRQLNQPQHFGDGTRLSIL.

Turning to this clone: Relative to the germline gene, one junction end is altered; a read error may explain this. The rearrangement uses TRBV27 and TRBJ1-2; D call uncertain. This CDR3 region has 13 residues. Germline CDR1 is MNHEY and CDR2 is SMNVEV (reference sequence). The CDR3 loop reads CASSFQANYGYTF. CDR3 coding DNA: TGTGCCAGCAGTTTCCAAGCTAATTATGGCTACACCTTC.

The chain couples TRBV27 to TRBJ2-7; TRBD2 matches 7 bases. The V gene end was trimmed by 3 bases and the J gene end by 1 base; junction bases not matched to a gene: 3. The CDR3 loop spans 14 amino acids. Germline V gives CDR1 MNHEY, CDR2 SMNVEV (reference sequence). Written as DNA, the CDR3 is TGTGCCAGCAGTTTGTCCGGGAGGTCCTACGAGCAGTACTTC. Encoded protein: CASSLSGRSYEQYF.

The chain is built from TRBV7-2 and TRBJ1-3; 7 bases align to TRBD1. The CDR3 contains 15 residues. The V and J ends lost 0 bases and 4 bases, in that order; junction bases with no gene match: 3. In germline, CDR1 is SGHTA, CDR2 FQGNSA. CDR3 in amino acids: CASSLAVTGGNTIYF. The DNA for the CDR3 is TGTGCCAGCAGCTTAGCGGTGACAGGGGGAAACACCATATATTTT. Based on the CDR3 plus reference TRBV7-2 and TRBJ1-3, the full variable domain is GAGVSQSPSNKVTEKGKDVELRCDPISGHTALYWYRQSLGQGLEFLIYFQGNSAPDKSGLPSDRFSAERTGGSVSTLTIQRTQQEDSAVYLCASSLAVTGGNTIYFGEGSWLTVV.

This sequence joins TRBV5-1 and TRBJ2-1; perhaps TRBD1 as D (5 bases). The CDR3 covers 11 residues. Germline CDR1 and CDR2: SGHRS and YFSETQ. V was trimmed by 4 bases and J by 14 bases, leaving 13 bases between them. CDR3 nucleotides: TGCGCCAGCAGCCTGGGGCCTGACAAGTTCTTC. Translated, it gives CASSLGPDKFF.

The rearrangement joins TRBV6-5 to TRBJ2-7; maybe TRBD1 (5 bases). The V end was cut by 6 bases, the J end by 12 bases, with 21 bases between. CDR1 MNHEY and CDR2 SVGAGI come from the germline V gene. The CDR3 runs to 13 residues. The CDR3 nucleotides read TGTGCCAGCAGCCCCTCCTTACAGGTCCCCCGGTACTTC. This encodes CASSPSLQVPRYF.

V gene TRBV4-1 combines with J gene TRBJ1-5; 8 nucleotides align to TRBD1. V lost 1 base, J lost 3 bases, and 14 bases stayed unmatched. Per germline, CDR1 MGHRA and CDR2 YSYEKL. The CDR3 covers 19 residues. The CDR3 nucleotides are TGCGCCAGCAGCCAAGGTATTAGGTTACAGGGGGATGTCAATCAGCCCCAGCATTTT. Translated, it gives CASSQGIRLQGDVNQPQHF.

Details on this clone: Within the sample, other DNA sequences also encode this same CDR3. The chain has TRBV4-1 and TRBJ2-7; 11 bases match TRBD1. Germline assignment: CDR1 MGHRA and CDR2 YSYEKL. V lost 3 bases to trimming and J lost 2 bases; unmatched junction nucleotides: 3. There are 15 residues in the CDR3. The CDR3 loop reads CASSQGQGGTYEQYF. The CDR3 DNA is TGCGCCAGCAGCCAGGGACAGGGGGGGACCTACGAGCAGTACTTC.

The chain uses TRBV27 and TRBJ2-7; 9 nucleotides align to TRBD1. V lost 7 bases, J lost 5 bases, and 6 bases stayed unmatched. This CDR3 is built from 13 residues. Germline V gene lookup returns CDR1 MNHEY and CDR2 SMNVEV (reference sequence). CDR3 sequence (DNA): TGTGCCAGCACCAACAGGGGGCCAAACGAGCAGTACTTC. Translated, it gives CASTNRGPNEQYF.

The CDR3 here is CAIGWSSYEQYF. CDR3 sequence (DNA): TGTGCCATAGGTTGGAGCTCCTACGAGCAGTACTTC. The V gene is TRBV6-1, the J gene TRBJ2-7; no clear D gene. The CDR3 has 12 residues. Looked up from germline, CDR1 is MNHNS and CDR2 is SASEGT. Trimming removed 10 bases at V and 0 bases at J, with 10 bases between.

This clone was seen a handful of times. The rearrangement uses TRBV14 and TRBJ1-4, with 9 bases identical to TRBD1. The CDR3 loop spans 18 amino acids. V gave up 1 base and J gave up 8 bases; unmatched junction bases: 14. Germline loops: CDR1 SGHDN, CDR2 FVKESK. CDR3 nucleotides: TGTGCCAGCAGCCAAGGGGGGACAGGGTCTGCTCAGGGAGAAAAACTGTTTTTT. The encoded protein is CASSQGGTGSAQGEKLFF.

This chain uses TRBV4-1 with TRBJ2-7; no clear D gene. The V gene's germline CDR1 is MGHRA and CDR2 YSYEKL. There are 17 residues in the CDR3. The V and J ends lost 0 bases and 0 bases respectively, with 15 bases between them. The CDR3 loop is CASSQEYGSHYSYEQYF. DNA of the CDR3: TGCGCCAGCAGCCAAGAATATGGAAGCCACTACTCCTACGAGCAGTACTTC.

CDR3 DNA sequence: TGTGCCAGCAGTTACGCGGCAGGGGACAGTTCACCCCTCCACTTT. It encodes CASSYAAGDSSPLHF. The chain uses TRBV6-5 and TRBJ1-6, with TRBD1 matching 7 bases. The CDR3 is 15 amino acids. Trimming cost V 2 bases and J 9 bases; bases outside gene matches: 7. CDR1 MNHEY and CDR2 SVGAGI come from the germline V gene.

V is TRBV5-1 and J is TRBJ1-4, with 7 bases identical to TRBD1. The CDR3 spans 14 residues. Germline V gene sequence: CDR1 SGHRS, CDR2 YFSETQ. V shed 1 base, J shed 4 bases, and the junction held 1 base outside the gene matches. CDR3 sequence reads: CASSLNRGNEKLFF. The CDR3 nucleotides are TGCGCCAGCAGCTTGAACAGGGGTAATGAAAAACTGTTTTTT.